This TCR beta chain comes out of a study of T cell responses to AZD1222 COVID-19 vaccine. Generated by immunoSEQ multiplex PCR, the TCRdb table keeps only in-frame clones and is missing some. This table holds around 180,000 clones, 70% to 90% found once. Germline V gene data show CDR1 as KGHSH and CDR2 as LQKENI. The CDR3 extends over 14 amino acids. Trimming shortened V by 2 bases and J by 4 bases, and 8 bases separated the two germline ends. The V gene is TRBV18, the J gene TRBJ2-2; weak D call: TRBD2 (6 bases). The specimen was peripheral blood, collected on day 0 of AZD1222 vaccination. The origin of this receptor is an adult in good health. CDR3 loop: CASSPGGSTGELFF. In nucleotides, the CDR3 is TGTGCCAGCTCACCAGGGGGGAGCACCGGGGAGCTGTTTTTT.